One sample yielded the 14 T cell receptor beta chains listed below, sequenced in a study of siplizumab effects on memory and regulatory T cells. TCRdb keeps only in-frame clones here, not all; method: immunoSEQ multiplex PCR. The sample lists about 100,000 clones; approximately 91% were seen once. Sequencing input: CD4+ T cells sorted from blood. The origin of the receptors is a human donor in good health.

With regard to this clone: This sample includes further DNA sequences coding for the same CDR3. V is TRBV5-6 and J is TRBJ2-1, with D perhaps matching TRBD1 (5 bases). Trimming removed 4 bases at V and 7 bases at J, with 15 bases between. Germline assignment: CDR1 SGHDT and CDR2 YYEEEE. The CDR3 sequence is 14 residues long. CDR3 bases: TGTGCCAGCAGCGGGGTGGGGCAGCATAATGAGCAGTTCTTC. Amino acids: CASSGVGQHNEQFF.

The CDR3 nucleotides read TGTGCCAGCAGCCAGACCCGGGGGACCGGGGAGCTGTTTTTT. As protein: CASSQTRGTGELFF. V gene TRBV11-3 combines with J gene TRBJ2-2; a weak D match, TRBD2 (6 bases). Trimming shortened V by 5 bases and J by 5 bases, and 12 bases separated the two germline ends. Germline values: CDR1 SGHNT, CDR2 YENEEA. This CDR3 has 14 amino acids. Based on the CDR3 plus reference TRBV11-3 and TRBJ2-2, the full variable domain is EAGVVQSPRYKIIEKKQPVAFWCNPISGHNTLYWYLQNLGQGPELLIRYENEEAVDDSQLPKDRFSAERLKGVDSTLKIQPAELGDSAVYLCASSQTRGTGELFFGEGSRLTVL.

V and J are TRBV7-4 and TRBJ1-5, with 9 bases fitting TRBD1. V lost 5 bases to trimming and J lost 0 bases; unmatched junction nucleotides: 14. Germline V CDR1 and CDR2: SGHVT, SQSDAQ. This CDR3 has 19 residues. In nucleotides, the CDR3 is TGTGCCAGCAGCAAAGGGCGGAGGGACAGGGTGTATAGCAATCAGCCCCAGCATTTT. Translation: CASSKGRRDRVYSNQPQHF.

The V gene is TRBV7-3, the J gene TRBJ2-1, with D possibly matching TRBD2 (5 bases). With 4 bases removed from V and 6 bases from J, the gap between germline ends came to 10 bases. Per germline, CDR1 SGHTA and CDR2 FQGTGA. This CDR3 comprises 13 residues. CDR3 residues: CASSSTGINEQFF. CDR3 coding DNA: TGTGCCAGCAGCTCAACCGGGATCAATGAGCAGTTCTTC.

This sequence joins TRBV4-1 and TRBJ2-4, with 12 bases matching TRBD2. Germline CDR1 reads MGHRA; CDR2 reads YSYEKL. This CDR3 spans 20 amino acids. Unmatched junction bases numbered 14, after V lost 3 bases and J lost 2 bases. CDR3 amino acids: CASSQPTSGGSAGTKNIQYF. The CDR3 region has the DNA TGCGCCAGCAGCCAGCCCACTAGCGGGGGGTCGGCTGGAACCAAAAACATTCAGTACTTC.

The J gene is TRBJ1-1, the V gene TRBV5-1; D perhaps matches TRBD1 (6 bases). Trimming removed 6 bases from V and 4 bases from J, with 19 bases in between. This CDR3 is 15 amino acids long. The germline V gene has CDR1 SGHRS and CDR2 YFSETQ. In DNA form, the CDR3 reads TGCGCCAGCAAAAAGACGGACAGCGTTCTCACTGAAGCTTTCTTT. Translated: CASKKTDSVLTEAFF.

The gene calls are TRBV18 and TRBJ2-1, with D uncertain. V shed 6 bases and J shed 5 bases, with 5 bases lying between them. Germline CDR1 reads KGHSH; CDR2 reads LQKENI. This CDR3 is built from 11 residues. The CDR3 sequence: CASSTDNEQFF. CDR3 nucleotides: TGTGCCAGCTCCACCGACAATGAGCAGTTCTTC.

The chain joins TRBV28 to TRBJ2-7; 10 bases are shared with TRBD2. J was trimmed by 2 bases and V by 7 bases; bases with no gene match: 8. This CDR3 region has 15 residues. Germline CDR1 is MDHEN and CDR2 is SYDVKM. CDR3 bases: TGTGCCAGCACCCCCAACAGCGGGGGGGCCTACGAGCAGTACTTC. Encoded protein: CASTPNSGGAYEQYF.

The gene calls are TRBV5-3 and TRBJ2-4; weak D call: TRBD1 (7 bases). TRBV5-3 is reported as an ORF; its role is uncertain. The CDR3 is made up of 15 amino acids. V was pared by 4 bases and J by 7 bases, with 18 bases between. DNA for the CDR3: TGTGCCAGAAGCCCTCCTTGGCCAGGGGGGAACATTCAGTACTTC. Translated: CARSPPWPGGNIQYF.

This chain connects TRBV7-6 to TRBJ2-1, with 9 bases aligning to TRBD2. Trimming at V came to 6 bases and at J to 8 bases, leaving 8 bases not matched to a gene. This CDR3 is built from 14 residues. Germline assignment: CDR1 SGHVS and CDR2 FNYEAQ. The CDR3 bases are TGTGCCAGCAGGCCCAGCGGGGGGTGGGATGAGCAGTTCTTC. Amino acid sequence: CASRPSGGWDEQFF.

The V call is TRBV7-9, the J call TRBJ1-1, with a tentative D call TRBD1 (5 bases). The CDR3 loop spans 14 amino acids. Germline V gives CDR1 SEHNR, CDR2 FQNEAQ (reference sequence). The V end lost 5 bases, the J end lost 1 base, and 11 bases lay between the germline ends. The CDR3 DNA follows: TGTGCCAGCAGCCCCGACACAGGGAACACTGAAGCTTTCTTT. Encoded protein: CASSPDTGNTEAFF.

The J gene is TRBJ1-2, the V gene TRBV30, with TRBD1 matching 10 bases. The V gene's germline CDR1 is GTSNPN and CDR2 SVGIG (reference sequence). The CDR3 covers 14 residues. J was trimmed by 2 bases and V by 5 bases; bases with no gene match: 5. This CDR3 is CAWYTDRGNYGYTF. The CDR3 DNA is TGTGCCTGGTATACGGACAGGGGGAACTATGGCTACACCTTC.

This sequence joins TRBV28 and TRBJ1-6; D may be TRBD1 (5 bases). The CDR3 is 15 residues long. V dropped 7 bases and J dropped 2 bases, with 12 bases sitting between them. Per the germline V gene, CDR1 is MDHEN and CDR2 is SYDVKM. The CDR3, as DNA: TGTGCCAGCACATCGGCAGGGCCCTATAATTCACCCCTCCACTTT. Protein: CASTSAGPYNSPLHF.

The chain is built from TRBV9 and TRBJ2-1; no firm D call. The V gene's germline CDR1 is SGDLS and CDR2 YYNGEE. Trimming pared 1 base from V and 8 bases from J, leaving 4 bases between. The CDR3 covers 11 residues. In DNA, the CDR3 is TGTGCCAGCAGCGTATACGATGAGCAGTTCTTC. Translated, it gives CASSVYDEQFF.